The rows below give T cell receptor beta chains drawn from one sample of a study of T cell responses to AZD1222 COVID-19 vaccine. Some clones are missing from TCRdb's copy, which holds only in-frame ones; the method was immunoSEQ multiplex PCR. The sample lists over 100,000 clones, 90% to 95% occurring once. The sample here was peripheral blood, taken on day 0 of AZD1222 vaccination. Every receptor here comes from an adult in good health. Each CDR3 is given with its conserved first and last residue. Each record gives: V gene, clone size, J gene, D gene, CDR3 protein, CDR3 DNA. D genes are given only for firm matches. Clone size is given for some rows only: seen once, a few or many times, or a class if the clone is expanded.

>TRBV4-2|NA|TRBJ1-5|NA
CASSQESPDQPQHF
TGTGCCAGCAGCCAAGAGAGTCCAGATCAGCCCCAGCATTTT
>TRBV7-9|NA|TRBJ1-5|NA
CASSSQGSYQPQHF
TGTGCCAGCAGCTCCCAGGGGTCGTACCAGCCCCAGCATTTT
>TRBV18|once|TRBJ2-4|NA
CASSPGGSGKNIQYF
TGTGCCAGCTCACCAGGGGGCTCGGGCAAAAACATTCAGTACTTC
>TRBV7-9|once|TRBJ2-7|TRBD2
CASSSPGLAGVNEQYF
TGTGCCAGCAGCTCACCGGGACTAGCGGGAGTGAACGAGCAGTACTTC
>TRBV5-1|NA|TRBJ2-4|NA
CASSLWDGKNIQYF
TGCGCCAGCAGCCTGTGGGACGGAAAAAACATTCAGTACTTC
>TRBV7-2|NA|TRBJ2-2|TRBD1
CASSSDRVAGELFF
TGTGCCAGCAGCTCGGACAGGGTTGCCGGGGAGCTGTTTTTT
>TRBV7-2|NA|TRBJ2-7|NA
CASSLSAYEQYF
TGTGCCAGCAGCTTAAGTGCCTACGAGCAGTACTTC
>TRBV2|NA|TRBJ1-5|TRBD1
CVGAKGRGYNQPQHF
TGCGTGGGGGCGAAAGGCAGGGGGTACAATCAGCCCCAGCATTTT
>TRBV24-1|NA|TRBJ2-1|NA
CATSGGGLVYRNEQFF
TGTGCCACCAGTGGGGGCGGGCTAGTTTATAGAAATGAGCAGTTCTTC
>TRBV4-3|NA|TRBJ1-1|TRBD1
CASSQDRGTGEAFF
TGCGCCAGCAGCCAAGATAGGGGGACAGGCGAAGCTTTCTTT
>TRBV2|NA|TRBJ2-2|TRBD2
CASRTNRLAGDRELFF
TGTGCCAGCAGGACCAATCGACTAGCGGGGGACCGGGAGCTGTTTTTT
>TRBV10-2|NA|TRBJ2-3|TRBD2
CATLPGSGSVDTQYF
TGCGCCACCCTACCTGGTAGCGGGAGCGTAGATACGCAGTATTTT
>TRBV18|NA|TRBJ1-2|TRBD1
CASSLGQGGNYGYTF
TGTGCCAGCTCCCTGGGACAGGGGGGGAACTATGGCTACACCTTC
>TRBV5-1|NA|TRBJ1-3|TRBD1
CASSLAWGLDRVGNTIYF
TGCGCCAGCAGCTTGGCGTGGGGTCTAGACAGGGTTGGAAACACCATATATTTT
>TRBV5-1|NA|TRBJ1-2|TRBD1
CASSLDRGREGYTF
TGCGCCAGCAGCTTGGACAGGGGGCGCGAGGGCTACACCTTC
>TRBV19|once|TRBJ2-2|TRBD2
CASSRGLAGVNTGELFF
TGTGCCAGTAGCCGGGGACTAGCGGGAGTGAACACCGGGGAGCTGTTTTTT
>TRBV5-1|NA|TRBJ1-1|TRBD1
CASKLDRLNTEAFF
TGCGCCAGCAAGTTGGACAGGTTGAACACTGAAGCTTTCTTT
>TRBV15|NA|TRBJ1-1|NA
CATSRRNTEAFF
TGTGCCACCAGCCGACGGAACACTGAAGCTTTCTTT
>TRBV6-6|NA|TRBJ2-2|NA
CASSYGTQAGELFF
TGTGCCAGCAGTTACGGGACTCAAGCCGGGGAGCTGTTTTTT
>TRBV7-3|NA|TRBJ1-5|NA
CASSFKRQWAYSNQPQHF
TGTGCCAGCAGCTTTAAGAGACAGTGGGCTTATAGCAATCAGCCCCAGCATTTT
>TRBV3-1/TRBV3-2|NA|TRBJ2-2|NA
CASSQSLNTGELFF
TGTGCCAGCAGCCAGAGCTTGAACACCGGGGAGCTGTTTTTT
>TRBV5-1|NA|TRBJ1-2|NA
CASSSPNTTQAYYGYTF
TGCGCCAGCAGCTCACCAAACACAACACAAGCTTACTATGGCTACACCTTC
>TRBV5-1|NA|TRBJ1-6|TRBD1
CASSIQDRGQSPLHF
TGCGCCAGCAGCATACAGGACAGGGGGCAATCACCCCTCCACTTT
>TRBV3-1/TRBV3-2|NA|TRBJ2-5|NA
CASSQDWRQETQYF
TGTGCCAGCAGCCAAGATTGGCGGCAAGAGACCCAGTACTTC
>TRBV5-4|NA|TRBJ1-3|TRBD1
CASSTSRQGEGNTIYF
TGTGCCAGCAGCACAAGCCGTCAGGGGGAAGGAAACACCATATATTTT
>TRBV5-1|NA|TRBJ1-6|NA
CASSVRGGNSPLHF
TGCGCCAGCAGCGTTCGGGGCGGCAATTCACCCCTCCACTTT
>TRBV18|NA|TRBJ1-2|TRBD1
CASSPGRDRGDYGYTF
TGTGCCAGCTCACCAGGACGGGACAGGGGAGACTATGGCTACACCTTC
>TRBV2|NA|TRBJ2-7|TRBD2
CASSEGGGTSAYEQYF
TGTGCCAGCAGTGAAGGGGGAGGGACTTCCGCCTACGAGCAGTACTTC
>TRBV19|once|TRBJ2-3|TRBD2
CASSMRTSGGPHTDTQYF
TGTGCCAGTAGTATGAGGACTAGCGGGGGCCCACACACAGATACGCAGTATTTT